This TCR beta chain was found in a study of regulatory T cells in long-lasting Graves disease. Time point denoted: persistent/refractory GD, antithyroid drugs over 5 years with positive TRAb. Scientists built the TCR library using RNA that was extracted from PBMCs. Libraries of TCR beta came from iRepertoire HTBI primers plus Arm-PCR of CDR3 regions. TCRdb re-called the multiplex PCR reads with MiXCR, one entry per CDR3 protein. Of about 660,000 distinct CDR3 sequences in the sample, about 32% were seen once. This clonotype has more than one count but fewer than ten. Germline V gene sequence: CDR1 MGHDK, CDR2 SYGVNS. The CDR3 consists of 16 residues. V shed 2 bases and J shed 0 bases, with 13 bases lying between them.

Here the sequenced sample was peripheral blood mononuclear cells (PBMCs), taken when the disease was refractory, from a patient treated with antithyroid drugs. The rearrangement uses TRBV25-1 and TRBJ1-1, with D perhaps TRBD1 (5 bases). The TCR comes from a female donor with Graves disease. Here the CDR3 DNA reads TGTGCCAGCAGTGAACAAAGGGACGGACTGAACACTGAAGCTTTCTTT. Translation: CASSEQRDGLNTEAFF.